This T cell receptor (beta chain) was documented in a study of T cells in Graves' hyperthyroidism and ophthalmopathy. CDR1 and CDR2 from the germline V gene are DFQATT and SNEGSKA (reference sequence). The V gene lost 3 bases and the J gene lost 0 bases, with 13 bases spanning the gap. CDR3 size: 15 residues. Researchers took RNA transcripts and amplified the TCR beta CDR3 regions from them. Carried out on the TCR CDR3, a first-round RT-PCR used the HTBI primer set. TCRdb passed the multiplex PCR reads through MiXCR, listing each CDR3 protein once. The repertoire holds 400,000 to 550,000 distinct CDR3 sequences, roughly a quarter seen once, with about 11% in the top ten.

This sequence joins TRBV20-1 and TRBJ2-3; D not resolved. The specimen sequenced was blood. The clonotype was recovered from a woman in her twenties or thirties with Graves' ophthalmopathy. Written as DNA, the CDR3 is TGCAGTGCTAGTTCTTACACCGGAAGCACAGATACGCAGTATTTT. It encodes CSASSYTGSTDTQYF.